This T cell receptor beta chain was sequenced during a study of blood T cell repertoires in COVID-19 (dated by TCRdb to 2020 to 2021). About the study as a whole: The collaborator samples originated in the United States, Italy and Spain and spanned the acute and convalescent phases of COVID-19. The material from the prospective study consisted of cDNA or gDNA derived from T cells, B-cell-depleted T cells, or PBMCs. Deeply sampled blood TCRbeta repertoires from subjects exposed to, actively infected with, or recovered from COVID-19 were included in the dataset. The repertoires were released in a freely available public database intended as a resource for research on the immune response to SARS-CoV-2. The samples were drawn from two sources: the first 160 participants of the ongoing ImmuneRACE study, and 1,254 subjects contributed by 6 global collaborators. Sample metadata almost always included a de-identified subject ID, COVID-19 status, age in years and sex. Where available, HLA class I and class II types were obtained from metadata supplied by the sample provider rather than from assay-based typing. General conclusions and limits of the study: The amount of clinical and demographic metadata varied by source and participant and was provided uncurated.

The collaborating institutions used their own protocols to collect whole blood in K2EDTA tubes. For TCRbeta analysis, collaborator samples were shipped as frozen whole blood, as isolated PBMCs, or as DNA extracted from either sample type. The immunoSEQ Assay, a bias-controlled multiplex PCR, was used to amplify TCRbeta CDR3 regions from genomic DNA. The original pipeline was this. The number of nucleated cells in each sample was estimated from the amplification of reference gene primers within the assay. To quantify the absolute abundance of each unique TCRbeta CDR3 rearrangement, sequence reads were collapsed and filtered. For each sample, productive Simpson clonality was calculated as the square root of Simpson's diversity index across productive rearrangements. TCRdb limited this immuneACCESS table to in-frame rearrangements with V and J called. A share of clones is missing; checked studies link under half to unresolved V genes, and the rest is unexplained. V and J calls and clone size follow that table, whereas D and trimming were derived from the DNA. This sample gives 170,000 or so clones in total; around nine tenths of them show up just once. Jointly, the top ten make up 2.5% to 3% of the sample.

This clone has only a few counts. Which antigen it targets is not known. Qualities for individual bases were not recorded, and no much larger clone is one base off. The germline V gene sets CDR1 to SGHDT and CDR2 to YYEEEE. Including cysteine and phenylalanine, the CDR3 has 13 amino acids. Left in the record is the CDR3 DNA by itself, 39 bases read in frame from the first base. At the junction V is shortened by 6 bases and J by 0 bases, with 10 bases in between. The specimen sequenced was peripheral blood. This clonotype originated in a middle-aged man with active or convalescent COVID-19. The V gene is TRBV5-6 and the J gene is TRBJ2-7, with the D gene uncertain. CDR3 reads: CASTFVSSYEQYF. The DNA reads TGTGCCAGCACCTTCGTGAGCTCCTACGAGCAGTACTTC.